This passage covers 30 T cell receptor beta chains from one sample sequenced in a study of cytomegalovirus exposure and HLA in healthy donors (dated by TCRdb to about 2017). Receptors were amplified or captured by the immunoSEQ multiplex PCR assay. For the multiplex PCR, a mixture combining 60 forward primers for TCR Vbeta segments and 13 reverse primers for TCR Jbeta segments was used. Entries here come from immuneACCESS through TCRdb and include only in-frame sequences with V and J called. Some clones fail to appear in such tables; in the studies checked, an unresolved V gene covers under half of the shortfall, and the cause of the remainder is unknown. For this sample there are about 150,000 clones; around three quarters appear just once. Of the sample, roughly an eighth falls within the top ten clones. The source material was PBMCs. Receptors originate from a middle-aged man in good health and CMV-seropositive.

This clone turned up a few times. The genes are TRBV6-6 and TRBJ1-1; D perhaps matches TRBD1 (5 bases). The length of the CDR3 is 13 residues. The V gene's germline CDR1 is MNHNY and CDR2 SVGAGI (reference sequence). V lost 8 bases, J lost 10 bases, and 20 bases lay in between. The CDR3 sequence: CASYLGTQRGAFF. CDR3 coding DNA: TGTGCCAGCTACTTAGGGACTCAAAGAGGAGCTTTCTTT.

The V gene is TRBV9, the J gene TRBJ1-6, with 7 positions matching TRBD1. Germline lookup yields CDR1 SGDLS and CDR2 YYNGEE. V gave up 4 bases and J gave up 4 bases; unmatched junction bases: 2. The CDR3 contains 14 residues. The CDR3 sequence is CASSPGQYNSPLHF. The DNA of the CDR3 is TGTGCCAGCAGCCCGGGACAGTATAATTCACCCCTCCACTTT.

This clone occurred once. The chain has TRBV4-1 and TRBJ1-6; tentatively, D is TRBD1 (6 bases). V shed 2 bases and J shed 8 bases, with 22 bases lying between them. The germline gives CDR1 MGHRA, CDR2 YSYEKL. The CDR3 has 18 amino acids. Written as DNA, the CDR3 is TGCGCCAGCAGCCAATTCGCCCCGGCGGGGGCGACTGATTCACCCCTCCACTTT. This translates into CASSQFAPAGATDSPLHF.

The rearrangement links TRBV12-5 to TRBJ1-5; D is undetermined. The CDR3 covers 15 residues. Germline V gene lookup returns CDR1 LGHNT and CDR2 FRNRAP. V shed 1 base and J shed 2 bases, with 9 bases lying between them. CDR3 DNA: TGTGCTAGTGGTTTGGAAGAGGAGGGCAATCAGCCCCAGCATTTT. Amino acids: CASGLEEEGNQPQHF.

This sequence joins TRBV28 and TRBJ2-2, with a tentative D call TRBD2 (5 bases). Germline CDR1 reads MDHEN; CDR2 reads SYDVKM. The CDR3 has 14 residues. Trimming removed 2 bases at V and 4 bases at J, with 8 bases between. CDR3 DNA: TGTGCCAGCAGTTTACGGACTCTCACCGGGGAGCTGTTTTTT. It codes for CASSLRTLTGELFF.

The chain links TRBV30 to TRBJ2-1; TRBD2 matches 10 bases. The CDR3 is made up of 14 amino acids. The J segment lost 9 bases and the V segment lost 2 bases, leaving 7 bases of the junction unmatched. Per the germline V gene, CDR1 is GTSNPN and CDR2 is SVGIG (reference sequence). The CDR3 loop is CAWSSLAGAGEQFF. The CDR3 DNA sequence: TGTGCCTGGAGTTCGCTAGCGGGAGCCGGTGAGCAGTTCTTC. The whole variable domain, remainder taken from reference TRBV30 and TRBJ2-1, is SQTIHQWPATLVQPVGSPLSLECTVEGTSNPNLYWYRQAAGRGLQLLFYSVGIGQISSEVPQNLSASRPQDRQFILSSKKLLLSDSGFYLCAWSSLAGAGEQFFGPGTRLTVL.

The chain carries TRBV10-3 and TRBJ2-7, with D possibly TRBD2 on 6 matching bases. The CDR3 totals 17 residues. The V gene lost 3 bases and the J gene lost 0 bases, with 18 bases spanning the gap. Germline assignment: CDR1 ENHRY and CDR2 SYGVKD. The CDR3 reads CAISDPSREVGSYEQYF. Here the CDR3 DNA reads TGTGCCATCAGTGATCCTTCCAGGGAGGTGGGCTCCTACGAGCAGTACTTC.

The rearrangement uses TRBV6-5 and TRBJ2-5; D is unclear. This CDR3 contains 13 residues. V lost 6 bases, J lost 4 bases, and 12 bases lay in between. CDR1 MNHEY and CDR2 SVGAGI come from the germline V gene. CDR3 coding DNA: TGTGCCAGCAGCCCGTTAGTCTCAGAGACCCAGTACTTC. Translated, it gives CASSPLVSETQYF.

This chain joins TRBV5-1 and TRBJ1-3; the D is unclear. CDR3 size: 14 residues. The V gene's germline CDR1 is SGHRS and CDR2 YFSETQ. Trimming left V 6 bases short and J 0 bases short, with 10 bases between. The CDR3 here is CASKSGGSGNTIYF. As DNA, the CDR3 is TGCGCCAGCAAATCGGGAGGCTCTGGAAACACCATATATTTT.

The chain joins TRBV2 to TRBJ2-3; no reliable D call. V was trimmed by 7 bases and J by 2 bases, leaving 7 bases between them. Per germline, CDR1 SNHLY and CDR2 FYNNEI. This CDR3 has 12 residues. The CDR3 loop is CASTQITDTQYF. The CDR3 DNA reads TGTGCCAGCACCCAGATCACAGATACGCAGTATTTT.

The chain couples TRBV15 to TRBJ2-1; D is ambiguous. The CDR3 totals 17 residues. Trimming shortened V by 1 base and J by 3 bases, and 16 bases separated the two germline ends. Looked up from germline, CDR1 is LNHNV and CDR2 is YYDKDF (reference sequence). Here the CDR3 DNA reads TGTGCCACCAGCAGAGTTACGATAGCAGTGGGCTACAATGAGCAGTTCTTC. Its protein is CATSRVTIAVGYNEQFF.

This chain links TRBV13 with TRBJ1-2; 12 positions match TRBD1. Trimming took 5 bases from V and 3 from J; bases not matched to a gene: 7. Germline CDR1 is PRHDT and CDR2 is FYEKMQ (reference sequence). The CDR3 totals 16 residues. The CDR3 DNA follows: TGTGCCAGCAGCCTAACCGGGACAGGGGGCTACTATGGCTACACCTTC. The encoded protein is CASSLTGTGGYYGYTF. Based on the CDR3 plus reference TRBV13 and TRBJ1-2, the full variable domain is AAGVIQSPRHLIKEKRETATLKCYPIPRHDTVYWYQQGPGQDPQFLISFYEKMQSDKGSIPDRFSAQQFSDYHSELNMSSLELGDSALYFCASSLTGTGGYYGYTFGSGTRLTVV.

The J gene is TRBJ1-2, the V gene TRBV7-2; no firm D call. V was shortened by 5 bases and J by 8 bases, with 18 bases between the two germline ends. Germline V gives CDR1 SGHTA, CDR2 FQGNSA. CDR3 size: 14 residues. The CDR3 DNA follows: TGTGCCAGCAGCCGGAGGGCCTTTGGAGGAGGCTACACCTTC. Translated, it gives CASSRRAFGGGYTF.

The chain uses TRBV2 and TRBJ2-1; 13 bases line up with TRBD2. The CDR3 loop spans 14 amino acids. Germline CDR1 and CDR2: SNHLY and FYNNEI. V was clipped by 5 bases and J by 9 bases; unmatched bases: 4. The CDR3 DNA reads TGTGCCAGCAGTTGGACTAGCGGGAGCCCTGAGCAGTTCTTC. Encoded protein: CASSWTSGSPEQFF.

V and J are TRBV19 and TRBJ1-2; a weak D match, TRBD1 (6 bases). V lost 6 bases and J 6 bases, leaving 26 bases between the germline ends. The CDR3 consists of 17 residues. CDR1 is LNHDA and CDR2 is SQIVND in the germline V gene (reference sequence). The CDR3 DNA is TGTGCCAGTAGCTACCTTAGGGACCCAGGGGAGAAGGATGGCTACACCTTC. This encodes CASSYLRDPGEKDGYTF.

Notes on this clone: This CDR3 is missing its conserved last phenylalanine or tryptophan, likely due to a read error. Because the CDR3's place on the DNA is in doubt, the DNA is left out and the CDR3 is given as listed by TCRdb. V is TRBV21-1 and J is TRBJ2-6; the D call in the table, TRBD2, was not verified against the DNA. TRBV21-1 is marked as a pseudogene. Ends included, the CDR3 has 9 residues. CDR3 amino acids: CASSKKSPK.

The chain uses TRBV9 and TRBJ2-1, with TRBD2 identical over 11 bases. The CDR3 runs 14 residues. Germline V gene lookup returns CDR1 SGDLS and CDR2 YYNGEE. V was pared by 1 base and J by 9 bases, with 3 bases of the junction left unmatched. CDR3 bases: TGTGCCAGCAGCGTAACTAGCGGGAGCGGTGAGCAGTTCTTC. It encodes CASSVTSGSGEQFF.

The genes are TRBV27 and TRBJ2-1; 9 bases are shared with TRBD2. The CDR3 is 15 amino acids. Germline CDR1 reads MNHEY; CDR2 reads SMNVEV (reference sequence). Trimming took 6 bases from V and 10 from J; bases not matched to a gene: 13. CDR3 DNA: TGTGCCAGCAGCCTAGAACCGGGACTAGCCACCGAGCAGTTCTTC. Protein sequence: CASSLEPGLATEQFF.

This clone was found once. The gene calls are TRBV6-1 and TRBJ2-2; TRBD1 matches 7 bases. This CDR3 has 16 amino acids. The J segment lost 2 bases and the V segment lost 3 bases, leaving 6 bases of the junction unmatched. Per germline, CDR1 MNHNS and CDR2 SASEGT. CDR3 in amino acids: CASSEWGQFNTGELFF. CDR3 bases: TGTGCCAGCAGTGAGTGGGGACAGTTTAACACCGGGGAGCTGTTTTTT.

The chain recombines TRBV5-1 with TRBJ2-5, with a possible D match to TRBD1 (5 bases). Trimming left V 2 bases short and J 1 base short, with 15 bases between. The length of the CDR3 is 16 residues. Looked up from germline, CDR1 is SGHRS and CDR2 is YFSETQ. CDR3 residues: CASSFGVHRPQETQYF. The CDR3 DNA follows: TGCGCCAGCAGCTTTGGGGTCCACAGGCCCCAAGAGACCCAGTACTTC.

The chain joins TRBV29-1 to TRBJ2-7; 10 bases align to TRBD1. V trimming: 6 bases; J trimming: 7 bases; junction bases outside the gene matches: 15. The CDR3 contains 15 residues. Germline loops: CDR1 SQVTM, CDR2 ANQGSEA. CDR3 sequence: CSVGGFGTGAWEQYF. The CDR3 bases are TGCAGCGTCGGGGGGTTCGGGACAGGGGCATGGGAGCAGTACTTC.

This chain joins TRBV2 and TRBJ1-4; the match to TRBD1 covers 8 bases. The CDR3 runs to 15 residues. CDR1 is SNHLY, CDR2 FYNNEI, per germline. V dropped 2 bases and J dropped 10; count of bases not matched to a gene: 9. The CDR3 nucleotides read TGTGCCAGCAGTGAACAGGGGGCCTCCGGTGTAAAACTGTTTTTT. Its protein is CASSEQGASGVKLFF.

This clone showed up just once. V is TRBV10-3 and J is TRBJ2-7; 9 nucleotides line up with TRBD1. J was trimmed by 5 bases and V by 3 bases; bases with no gene match: 11. Germline V CDR1 and CDR2: ENHRY, SYGVKD. The CDR3 is 16 residues long. The DNA for the CDR3 is TGTGCCATCAGTGAAGTGGGGGAGGGACAGGGCCACGAGCAGTACTTC. Translated, it gives CAISEVGEGQGHEQYF.

The chain recombines TRBV11-2 with TRBJ2-1; 7 bases are a match to TRBD2. With 5 bases clipped from V and 6 bases from J, the junction kept 4 bases outside the gene matches. Germline V gives CDR1 SGHAT, CDR2 FQNNGV. This CDR3 contains 13 residues. CDR3 sequence: CASSPGLSNEQFF. The CDR3 nucleotides read TGTGCCAGCAGCCCGGGACTATCCAATGAGCAGTTCTTC.

CDR3 amino acids: CASSASGRASNEQFF. The CDR3, as DNA: TGCGCCAGCAGCGCAAGCGGGAGGGCCTCCAATGAGCAGTTCTTC. The rearrangement joins TRBV5-1 to TRBJ2-1; 10 bases map to TRBD2. The V gene end was trimmed by 4 bases and the J gene end by 6 bases; junction bases not matched to a gene: 7. Germline V gene lookup returns CDR1 SGHRS and CDR2 YFSETQ. The CDR3 runs to 15 residues.

The chain combines TRBV10-3 with TRBJ2-5; 12 nucleotides line up with TRBD2. With 11 bases clipped from V and 2 bases from J, the junction kept 6 bases outside the gene matches. The CDR3 runs to 14 residues. Germline V gives CDR1 ENHRY, CDR2 SYGVKD. CDR3 sequence reads: CAVGLAGTQETQYF. CDR3 coding DNA: TGTGCCGTCGGACTAGCGGGAACGCAAGAGACCCAGTACTTC.

CDR3: CASSETRYEQYF. The DNA of the CDR3 is TGTGCCAGCTCAGAAACAAGATACGAGCAGTACTTC. The rearrangement joins TRBV18 to TRBJ2-7; D is ambiguous. Germline assignment: CDR1 KGHSH and CDR2 LQKENI. The CDR3 length is 12 residues. V lost 5 bases, J lost 4 bases, and 9 bases lay in between.

The V call is TRBV6-5, the J call TRBJ1-1, with D tentatively TRBD1 (5 bases). Germline V CDR1 and CDR2: MNHEY, SVGAGI. The CDR3 sequence is 13 residues long. V shed 3 bases and J shed 10 bases, with 15 bases lying between them. The CDR3 nucleotides read TGTGCCAGCAGTTATAGTCTGGGGGGAGGAGCTTTCTTT. This translates into CASSYSLGGGAFF.

This clone was observed once. The chain recombines TRBV28 with TRBJ2-5; the D gene is possibly TRBD2 (5 bases). V lost 4 bases to trimming and J lost 8 bases, with 20 bases between them. The V gene's germline CDR1 is MDHEN and CDR2 SYDVKM. The CDR3 runs 15 residues. CDR3 region: CASSSGGVLRETQYF. The DNA for the CDR3 is TGTGCCAGCAGTTCCGGAGGCGTTTTAAGGGAAACCCAGTACTTC. Combining the CDR3 with reference TRBV28 and TRBJ2-5 gives the whole variable domain DVKVTQSSRYLVKRTGEKVFLECVQDMDHENMFWYRQDPGLGLRLIYFSYDVKMKEKGDIPEGYSVSREKKERFSLILESASTNQTSMYLCASSSGGVLRETQYFGPGTRLLVL.

This rearrangement joins TRBV2 to TRBJ2-1; D possibly corresponds to TRBD2 (6 bases). Trimming removed 6 bases at V and 6 bases at J, with 18 bases between. The CDR3 sequence is 15 residues long. The germline CDR1 and CDR2 sequences are SNHLY and FYNNEI. CDR3 in amino acids: CASSLRDLTPNEQFF. The CDR3 DNA reads as TGTGCCAGCAGCCTCCGGGACTTAACTCCCAATGAGCAGTTCTTC.